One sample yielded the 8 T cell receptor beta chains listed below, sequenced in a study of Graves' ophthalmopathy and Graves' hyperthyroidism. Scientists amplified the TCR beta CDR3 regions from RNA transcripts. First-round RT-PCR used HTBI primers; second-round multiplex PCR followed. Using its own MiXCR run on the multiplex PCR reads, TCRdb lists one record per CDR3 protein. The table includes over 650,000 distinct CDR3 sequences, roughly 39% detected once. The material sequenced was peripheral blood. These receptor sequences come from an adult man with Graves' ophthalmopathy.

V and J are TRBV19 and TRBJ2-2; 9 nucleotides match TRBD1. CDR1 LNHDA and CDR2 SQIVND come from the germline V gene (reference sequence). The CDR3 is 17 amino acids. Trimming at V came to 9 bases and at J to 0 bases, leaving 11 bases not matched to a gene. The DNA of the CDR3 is TGTGCCAGCAGACCAGACAGGGGGGACGCGAACACCGGGGAGCTGTTTTTT. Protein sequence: CASRPDRGDANTGELFF. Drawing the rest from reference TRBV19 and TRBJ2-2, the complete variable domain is DGGITQSPKYLFRKEGQNVTLSCEQNLNHDAMYWYRQDPGQGLRLIYYSQIVNDFQKGDIAEGYSVSREKKESFPLTVTSAQKNPTAFYLCASRPDRGDANTGELFFGEGSRLTVL.

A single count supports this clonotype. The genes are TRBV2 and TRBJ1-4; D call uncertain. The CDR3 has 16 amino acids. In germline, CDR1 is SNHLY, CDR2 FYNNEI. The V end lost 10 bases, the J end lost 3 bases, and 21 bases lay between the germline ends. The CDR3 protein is CATQRRALGSNEKLFF. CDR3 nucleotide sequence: TGTGCCACCCAACGACGGGCCTTGGGGTCTAATGAAAAACTGTTTTTT.

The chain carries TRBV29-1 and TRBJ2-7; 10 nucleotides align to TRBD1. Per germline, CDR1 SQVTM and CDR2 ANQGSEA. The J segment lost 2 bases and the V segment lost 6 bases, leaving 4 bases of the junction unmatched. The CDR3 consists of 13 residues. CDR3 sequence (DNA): TGCAGCGTCGGGACAGGGGAGGCCTACGAGCAGTACTTC. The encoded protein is CSVGTGEAYEQYF.

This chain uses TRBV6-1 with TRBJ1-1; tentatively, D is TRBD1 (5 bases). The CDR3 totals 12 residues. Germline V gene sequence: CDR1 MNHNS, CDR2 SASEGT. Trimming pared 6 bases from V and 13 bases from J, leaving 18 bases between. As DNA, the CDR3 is TGTGCCAGCAGGGACCCCGGGACTGGAGGTTTCTTT. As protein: CASRDPGTGGFF.

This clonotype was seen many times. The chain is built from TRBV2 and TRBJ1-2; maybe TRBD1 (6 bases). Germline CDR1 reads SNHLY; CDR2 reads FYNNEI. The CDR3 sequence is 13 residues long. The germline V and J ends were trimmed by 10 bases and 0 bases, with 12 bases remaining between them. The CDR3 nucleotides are TGTGCCACCACAGGACAGACTAACTATGGCTACACCTTC. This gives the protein CATTGQTNYGYTF.

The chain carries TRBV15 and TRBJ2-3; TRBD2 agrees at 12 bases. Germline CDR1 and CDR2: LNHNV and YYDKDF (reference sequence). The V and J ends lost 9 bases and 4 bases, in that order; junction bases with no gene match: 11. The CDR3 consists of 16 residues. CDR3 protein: CATKSSTSGSPDTQYF. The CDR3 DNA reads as TGTGCCACAAAGAGTTCGACTAGCGGGAGCCCAGATACGCAGTATTTT.

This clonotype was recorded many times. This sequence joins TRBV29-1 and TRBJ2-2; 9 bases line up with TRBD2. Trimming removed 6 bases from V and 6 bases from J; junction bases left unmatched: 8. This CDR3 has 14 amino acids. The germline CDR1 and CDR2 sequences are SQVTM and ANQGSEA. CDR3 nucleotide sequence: TGCAGCGTAGTTAGCGGGAGTGGGGCCGGGGAGCTGTTTTTT. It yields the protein CSVVSGSGAGELFF.

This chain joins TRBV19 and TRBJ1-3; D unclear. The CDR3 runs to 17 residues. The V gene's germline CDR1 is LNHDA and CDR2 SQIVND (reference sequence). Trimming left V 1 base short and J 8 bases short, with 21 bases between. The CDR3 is CASSIVDSTGYGYTIYF. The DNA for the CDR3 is TGTGCCAGTAGTATAGTGGACTCAACGGGATATGGCTACACCATATATTTT.